This T cell receptor beta chain was retrieved from a study of T cell clonotyping in hematopoietic cell transplantation. Germline loops: CDR1 SGHTS, CDR2 YDEGEE. The CDR3 is 14 amino acids. V gave up 0 bases and J gave up 9 bases; unmatched junction bases: 5. Time point in this sample: recipient sample about 28 days before transplant, after cytoreduction. Generated by immunoSEQ multiplex PCR, the TCRdb table keeps only in-frame clones and is missing some. The sample has tens of thousands of clones, roughly 82% seen once. The receptor comes from a woman aged 60-75 years with acute myeloid leukemia. Some clones in this sample may be carry-over from other donors' samples. This chain joins TRBV5-8 and TRBJ2-7; TRBD2 matches at 11 bases. Specimen: peripheral blood mononuclear cells, collected before stem cell transplant. The CDR3 DNA reads TGTGCCAGCAGCTTGGGTCTAGCGGGAGGATCGCAGTACTTC. This encodes CASSLGLAGGSQYF.